This note documents a single T cell receptor beta chain sequence. The germline V gene has CDR1 SGHRS and CDR2 YFSETQ. The V end lost 0 bases, the J end lost 2 bases, and 11 bases lay between the germline ends. The CDR3 runs 15 residues. Clones were sequenced by immunoSEQ multiplex PCR, and TCRdb holds only the in-frame ones, with some missing. The sample yields 100,000 to 150,000 clones, around nine tenths seen once. This record belongs to a study of blood T cell repertoires in COVID-19. This TCR was recovered from a woman of 80 years or more with acute or convalescent COVID-19. The sequenced sample consisted of peripheral blood. The V call is TRBV5-1, the J call TRBJ1-2, with D possibly TRBD1 on 5 matching bases. This CDR3 is CASSLEPRGNYGYTF. CDR3 bases: TGCGCCAGCAGCTTGGAGCCACGGGGGAACTATGGCTACACCTTC.